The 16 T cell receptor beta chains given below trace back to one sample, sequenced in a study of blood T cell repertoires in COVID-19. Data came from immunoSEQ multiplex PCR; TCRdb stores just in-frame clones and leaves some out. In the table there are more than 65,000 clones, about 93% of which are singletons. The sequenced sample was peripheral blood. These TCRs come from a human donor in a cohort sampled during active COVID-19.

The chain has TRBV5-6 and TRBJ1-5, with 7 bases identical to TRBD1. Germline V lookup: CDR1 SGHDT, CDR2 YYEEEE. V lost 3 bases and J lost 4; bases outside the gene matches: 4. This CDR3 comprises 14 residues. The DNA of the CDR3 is TGTGCCAGCAGCTCGACAGGGAGGAATCAGCCCCAGCATTTT. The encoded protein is CASSSTGRNQPQHF.

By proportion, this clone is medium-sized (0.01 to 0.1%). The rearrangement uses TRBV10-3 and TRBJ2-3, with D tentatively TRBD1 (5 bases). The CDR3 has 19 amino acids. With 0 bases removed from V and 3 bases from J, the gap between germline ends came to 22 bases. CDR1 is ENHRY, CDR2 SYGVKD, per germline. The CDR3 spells CAISESSSVRAGYTDTQYF. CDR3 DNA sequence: TGTGCCATCAGTGAGTCGTCTTCAGTTAGGGCAGGGTATACAGATACGCAGTATTTT.

CDR3 nucleotide sequence: TGTGCCAGCAGTTCTAGCTCGAGCTCCTACGAGCAGTACTTC. It specifies CASSSSSSSYEQYF. The gene calls are TRBV27 and TRBJ2-7; possibly TRBD2 for D (5 bases). CDR1 and CDR2 from the germline V gene are MNHEY and SMNVEV (reference sequence). The CDR3 consists of 14 residues. The V and J ends lost 4 bases and 0 bases respectively, with 10 bases between them.

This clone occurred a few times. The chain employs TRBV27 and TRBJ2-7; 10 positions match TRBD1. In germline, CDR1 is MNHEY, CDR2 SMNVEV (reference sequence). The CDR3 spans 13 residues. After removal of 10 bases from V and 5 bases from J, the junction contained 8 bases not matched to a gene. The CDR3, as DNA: TGTGCCACCCGACAGGGGGCGCTGGACGAGCAGTACTTC. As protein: CATRQGALDEQYF.

The CDR3 DNA is TGTGCCAGCAGTTTATTACTCGGGGGGCGCGAAAAACTGTTTTTT. Encoded protein: CASSLLLGGREKLFF. This sequence joins TRBV27 and TRBJ1-4, with D perhaps TRBD1 (6 bases). CDR3 length: 15 amino acids. Germline V CDR1 and CDR2: MNHEY, SMNVEV (reference sequence). Trimming left V 1 base short and J 8 bases short, with 14 bases between. Based on the CDR3 plus reference TRBV27 and TRBJ1-4, the full variable domain is EAQVTQNPRYLITVTGKKLTVTCSQNMNHEYMSWYRQDPGLGLRQIYYSMNVEVTDKGDVPEGYKVSRKEKRNFPLILESPSPNQTSLYFCASSLLLGGREKLFFGSGTQLSVL.

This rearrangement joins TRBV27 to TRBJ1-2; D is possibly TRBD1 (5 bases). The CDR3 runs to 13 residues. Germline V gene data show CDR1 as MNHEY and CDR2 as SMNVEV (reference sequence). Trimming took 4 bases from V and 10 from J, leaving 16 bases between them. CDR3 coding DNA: TGTGCCAGCAGTTACGCCCCAAAGACAGACTACACCTTC. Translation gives CASSYAPKTDYTF.

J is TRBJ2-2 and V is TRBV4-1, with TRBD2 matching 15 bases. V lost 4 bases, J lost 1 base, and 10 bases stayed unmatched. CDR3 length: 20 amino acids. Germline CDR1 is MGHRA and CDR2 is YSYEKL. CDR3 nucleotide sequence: TGCGCCAGCAGCCTCCCGCCGGGACTAGCGGGGGGCCGGAACACCGGGGAGCTGTTTTTT. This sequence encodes CASSLPPGLAGGRNTGELFF.

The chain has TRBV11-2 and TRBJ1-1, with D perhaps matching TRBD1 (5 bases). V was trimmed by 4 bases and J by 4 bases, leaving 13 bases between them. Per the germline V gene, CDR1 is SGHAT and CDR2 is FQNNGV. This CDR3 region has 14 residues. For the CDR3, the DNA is TGTGCCAGCAGCTCCCACACCGGGGGCACTGAAGCTTTCTTT. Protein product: CASSSHTGGTEAFF.

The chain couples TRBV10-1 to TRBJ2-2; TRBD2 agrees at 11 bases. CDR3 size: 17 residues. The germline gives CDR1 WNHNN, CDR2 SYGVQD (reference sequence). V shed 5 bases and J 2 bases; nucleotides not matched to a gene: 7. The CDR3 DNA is TGCGCCAGCAGTATGCTAGCGGGGGGATCAAACACCGGGGAGCTGTTTTTT. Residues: CASSMLAGGSNTGELFF.

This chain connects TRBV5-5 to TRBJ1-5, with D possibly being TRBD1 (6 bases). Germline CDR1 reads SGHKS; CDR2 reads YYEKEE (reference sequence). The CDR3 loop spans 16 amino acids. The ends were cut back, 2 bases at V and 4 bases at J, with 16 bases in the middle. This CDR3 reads CASSLRSDSLNQPQHF. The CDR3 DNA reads TGTGCCAGCAGCTTAAGATCGGACAGCTTAAATCAGCCCCAGCATTTT.

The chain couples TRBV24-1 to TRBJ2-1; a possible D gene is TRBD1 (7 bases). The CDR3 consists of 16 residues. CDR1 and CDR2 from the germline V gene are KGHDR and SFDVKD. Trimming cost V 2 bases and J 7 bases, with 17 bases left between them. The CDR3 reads CATSDSTTGTVNEQFF. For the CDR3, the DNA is TGTGCCACCAGTGATTCAACGACAGGGACTGTAAATGAGCAGTTCTTC.

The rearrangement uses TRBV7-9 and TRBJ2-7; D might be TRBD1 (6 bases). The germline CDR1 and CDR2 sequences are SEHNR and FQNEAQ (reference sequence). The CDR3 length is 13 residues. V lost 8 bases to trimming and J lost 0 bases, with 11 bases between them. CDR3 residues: CASVNRVSYEQYF. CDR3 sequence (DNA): TGTGCCAGCGTCAACAGGGTCTCCTACGAGCAGTACTTC.

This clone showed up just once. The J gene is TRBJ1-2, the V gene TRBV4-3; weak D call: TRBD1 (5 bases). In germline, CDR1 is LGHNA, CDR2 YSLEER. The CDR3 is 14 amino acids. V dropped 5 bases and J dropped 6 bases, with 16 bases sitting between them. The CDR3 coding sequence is TGCGCCAGCAGCTTCCGGGTCAGGGAGGATGGCTACACCTTC. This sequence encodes CASSFRVREDGYTF.

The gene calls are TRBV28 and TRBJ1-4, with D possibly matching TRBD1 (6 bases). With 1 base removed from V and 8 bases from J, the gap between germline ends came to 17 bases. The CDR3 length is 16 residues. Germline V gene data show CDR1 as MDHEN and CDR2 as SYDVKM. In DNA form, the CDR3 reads TGTGCCAGCAGTTTATCCCAACAGGGTAGTTTGGAAAAACTGTTTTTT. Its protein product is CASSLSQQGSLEKLFF. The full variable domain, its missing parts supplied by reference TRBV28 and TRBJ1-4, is DVKVTQSSRYLVKRTGEKVFLECVQDMDHENMFWYRQDPGLGLRLIYFSYDVKMKEKGDIPEGYSVSREKKERFSLILESASTNQTSMYLCASSLSQQGSLEKLFFGSGTQLSVL.

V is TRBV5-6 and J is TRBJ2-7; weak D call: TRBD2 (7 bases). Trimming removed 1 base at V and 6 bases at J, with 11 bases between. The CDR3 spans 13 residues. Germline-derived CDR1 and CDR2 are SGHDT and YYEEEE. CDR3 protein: CASSLIGGPEQYF. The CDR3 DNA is TGTGCCAGCAGCTTGATCGGGGGGCCCGAGCAGTACTTC.

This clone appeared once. For the CDR3, the DNA is TGTGCCAGCAGCTTACAGGGGGCAGGGAACACTGAAGCTTTCTTT. It codes for CASSLQGAGNTEAFF. The chain employs TRBV7-3 and TRBJ1-1, with 8 bases identical to TRBD1. Per the germline V gene, CDR1 is SGHTA and CDR2 is FQGTGA. Losses at the gene ends were 2 bases for V and 1 base for J; bases not matched to a gene: 3. CDR3 length: 15 residues. The variable domain in full, completed from reference TRBV7-3 and TRBJ1-1, reads GAGVSQTPSNKVTEKGKYVELRCDPISGHTALYWYRQSLGQGPEFLIYFQGTGAADDSGLPNDRFFAVRPEGSVSTLKIQRTERGDSAVYLCASSLQGAGNTEAFFGQGTRLTVV.